This T cell receptor beta chain appears in the sequencing data of a study of shared clonotypes between healthy human individuals. Study background: Per-donor plates numbered three CD4 naive, three CD4 memory, two CD8 naive and one CD8 memory.

Study findings and constraints: Shared across several donors were 5% to 6% of the naive CD4 clonotypes. Having only a few donors restricted how much genetic and exposure-history diversity was captured.

Clones were sequenced by immunoSEQ multiplex PCR, and TCRdb holds only the in-frame ones, with some missing. The sample has 780,000 or so clones, approximately 77% seen once. Between the trimmed V and J ends, which lost 5 bases and 5 bases, there was a span of 19 bases. CDR3 length: 15 amino acids. Germline V gene data show CDR1 as GTSNPN and CDR2 as SVGIG (reference sequence). On this clone: Its antigen remains unidentified.

This sequence joins TRBV30 and TRBJ1-5; a possible D gene is TRBD1 (5 bases). Input material: memory CD4+ T cells sorted from blood. Subset of the sample: CD45RA-negative fraction. The source is a woman in her 30s in good health. The CDR3 nucleotides are TGTGCCTGGTCCCCTGGGGCAGCCTATTATCAGCCCCAGCATTTT. It encodes CAWSPGAAYYQPQHF.